These T cell receptor beta chains were read from a single sample in a study of T-cell reconstitution after alpha-beta-depleted transplantation in children. Using its own MiXCR run on the PCR reads, TCRdb lists one record per CDR3 protein. Here the sample spans roughly 280,000 distinct CDR3 sequences, around a tenth being singletons. The sample was peripheral blood, taken 180 days after TCRalphabeta/CD19-depleted stem cell transplant. The receptor source for this set is a male patient between 2 and 15 years old who had a stem cell transplant for chronic granulomatous disease, so the T cells may come from the graft donor. The CDR3 runs from the conserved cysteine through the conserved F or W. D genes are given only for firm matches. Clone size appears in some rows only: once, few, many, or a class for an expanded clone.

V gene: TRBV18; D gene: .; clone size: few; J gene: TRBJ2-5; CDR3 DNA: TGTGCCAGCTCACCACCAGCGCCCATAGGAGAGACCCAGTACTTC; CDR3 protein: CASSPPAPIGETQYF
V gene: TRBV6-6; D gene: .; clone size: many; J gene: TRBJ2-2; CDR3 DNA: TGTGCCAGCAGTACTCAGGGAGGCGGGGAGCTGTTTTTT; CDR3 protein: CASSTQGGGELFF
V gene: TRBV5-4; D gene: TRBD1; clone size: many; J gene: TRBJ1-6; CDR3 DNA: TGTGCCAGCAGCTTTCCGGGACAGGGTTCCCTCCACTTT; CDR3 protein: CASSFPGQGSLHF
V gene: TRBV20-1; D gene: TRBD2; clone size: few; J gene: TRBJ2-3; CDR3 DNA: TGCAGTGCTCCCCGGACTAGCGGCAACACAGATACGCAGTATTTT; CDR3 protein: CSAPRTSGNTDTQYF
V gene: TRBV29-1; D gene: .; clone size: many; J gene: TRBJ2-7; CDR3 DNA: TGCAGCGTTGAAGACAACTTCTTGGGGGAGCAGTACTTC; CDR3 protein: CSVEDNFLGEQYF
V gene: TRBV30; D gene: TRBD1; clone size: .; J gene: TRBJ1-5; CDR3 DNA: TGTGCCTGGAGTGTACGGGACAGGGCCGGCAATCAGCCCCAGCATTTT; CDR3 protein: CAWSVRDRAGNQPQHF
V gene: TRBV5-1; D gene: TRBD2; clone size: many; J gene: TRBJ2-3; CDR3 DNA: TGCGCCAGCAGCTTGACCCTAGCGGGGACAGATACGCAGTATTTT; CDR3 protein: CASSLTLAGTDTQYF
V gene: TRBV29-1; D gene: .; clone size: many; J gene: TRBJ1-3; CDR3 DNA: TGCAGCGTTGCGGGAAAGGCTGGAAACACCATATATTTT; CDR3 protein: CSVAGKAGNTIYF
V gene: TRBV3-1; D gene: TRBD2; clone size: many; J gene: TRBJ2-4; CDR3 DNA: TGTGCCAGCAGCCAAGATAGCTGGGGGGGTACCATTAACTTC; CDR3 protein: CASSQDSWGGTINF
V gene: TRBV9; D gene: TRBD1; clone size: many; J gene: TRBJ1-2; CDR3 DNA: TGTGCCAGCAGCCCGGGGACAGGACAGTCGTTGGGTGGCTACACCTTC; CDR3 protein: CASSPGTGQSLGGYTF
V gene: TRBV18; D gene: TRBD2; clone size: many; J gene: TRBJ2-7; CDR3 DNA: TGTGCCAGCTCATCAGGACTAGCGGTATTCTACGAGCAGTACTTC; CDR3 protein: CASSSGLAVFYEQYF
V gene: TRBV10-3; D gene: TRBD2; clone size: many; J gene: TRBJ2-3; CDR3 DNA: TGTGCCATCAGTATTGAGCGGGGCCGCACAGATACGCAGTATTTT; CDR3 protein: CAISIERGRTDTQYF
V gene: TRBV18; D gene: .; clone size: many; J gene: TRBJ2-3; CDR3 DNA: TGTGCCAGCTCGCCAGGGGTCAACTTAGATACGCAGTATTTT; CDR3 protein: CASSPGVNLDTQYF
V gene: TRBV20-1; D gene: .; clone size: many; J gene: TRBJ1-5; CDR3 DNA: TGCAGTGCTAGAGATATCGGCTATAGCAATCAGCCCCAGCATTTT; CDR3 protein: CSARDIGYSNQPQHF
V gene: TRBV12-3/TRBV12-4; D gene: .; clone size: many; J gene: TRBJ1-5; CDR3 DNA: TGTGCCAGCAGTTTAAGCGACCCTCCGGGGCCCCAGCATTTT; CDR3 protein: CASSLSDPPGPQHF
V gene: TRBV5-5; D gene: .; clone size: many; J gene: TRBJ2-1; CDR3 DNA: TGTGCCAGCAGCTTGGTCCAGTTCAATGAGCAGTTCTTC; CDR3 protein: CASSLVQFNEQFF
V gene: TRBV11-1; D gene: .; clone size: few; J gene: TRBJ2-5; CDR3 DNA: TGTGCCAGCAGCCAAAACACTGGGGGAGAGACCCAGTACTTC; CDR3 protein: CASSQNTGGETQYF
V gene: TRBV5-5; D gene: TRBD2; clone size: .; J gene: TRBJ2-1; CDR3 DNA: TGTGCCAGCACCCGGGGGGGCGGGGATAACAATGAGCAGTTCTTC; CDR3 protein: CASTRGGGDNNEQFF
V gene: TRBV5-6; D gene: .; clone size: many; J gene: TRBJ1-5; CDR3 DNA: TGTGCCAGCAGCTTGGCCGGTGGTCTAAATCAGCCCCAGCATTTT; CDR3 protein: CASSLAGGLNQPQHF
V gene: TRBV5-4; D gene: .; clone size: .; J gene: TRBJ2-1; CDR3 DNA: TGTGCCAGCAGCTTTGAATGGGGAGGCTACAATGAGCAGTTCTTC; CDR3 protein: CASSFEWGGYNEQFF
V gene: TRBV29-1; D gene: TRBD2; clone size: many; J gene: TRBJ2-1; CDR3 DNA: TGCAGCGTTGCTCTAAGGATAGCGGGAGATAATGAGCAGTTCTTC; CDR3 protein: CSVALRIAGDNEQFF
V gene: TRBV30; D gene: TRBD2; clone size: .; J gene: TRBJ2-7; CDR3 DNA: TGTGCCTGGAGTGAACCAGCGGGAATCTACGAGCAGTACTTC; CDR3 protein: CAWSEPAGIYEQYF
V gene: TRBV28; D gene: TRBD2; clone size: many; J gene: TRBJ2-2; CDR3 DNA: TGTGCCAGCAGTCGGACGGGACTAGCGAACACCGGGGAGCTGTTTTTT; CDR3 protein: CASSRTGLANTGELFF